This is a list of T cell receptor beta chains from one sample in a study of CD8+CD57+ T cells in acquired aplastic anemia. Each CDR3 protein gets one entry after TCRdb re-called the reads with MiXCR. The sample comprises about 160,000 distinct CDR3 sequences, approximately 44% of which are singletons, and under 3.5% rests with the top ten. Sequencing used sorted CD4+, CD8+, or CD8+CD57+ T cells (not recorded which) from PBMCs. All receptors derive from a human donor with aplastic anemia. Each CDR3 is given with its conserved first and last residue. D genes are given only for firm matches. Rows may omit the clone size; those that give it use once, few, many or a size class.

j_call: TRBJ2-3
clone_size: many
v_call: TRBV20-1
d_call: TRBD1
cdr3_nt: TGCAGTGCTACGGGGGGACAGGGGGCTGGAGATACGCAGTATTTT
cdr3_aa: CSATGGQGAGDTQYF

j_call: TRBJ2-7
clone_size: .
v_call: TRBV15
d_call: TRBD1
cdr3_nt: TGTGCCACCAGCAGAGAGACAGGGACCTACGAGCAGTACTTC
cdr3_aa: CATSRETGTYEQYF

j_call: TRBJ2-3
clone_size: once
v_call: TRBV9
d_call: .
cdr3_nt: TGTGCCAGCAGCGTAGGTGGGAGGGGGGCGAAAGATACGCAGTATTTT
cdr3_aa: CASSVGGRGAKDTQYF

j_call: TRBJ1-2
clone_size: few
v_call: TRBV20-1
d_call: TRBD1
cdr3_nt: TGCAGTGCTAAGGGACAGAACTATGGCTACACCTTC
cdr3_aa: CSAKGQNYGYTF

j_call: TRBJ1-6
clone_size: .
v_call: TRBV19
d_call: .
cdr3_nt: TGTGCCAGTAAAGCAGGGGTTAATTCACCCCTCCACTTT
cdr3_aa: CASKAGVNSPLHF

j_call: TRBJ1-6
clone_size: .
v_call: TRBV7-2
d_call: .
cdr3_nt: TGTGCCAGCAGCTTAGCGGGATCTTCACCCCTCCACTTT
cdr3_aa: CASSLAGSSPLHF

j_call: TRBJ2-7
clone_size: .
v_call: TRBV25-1
d_call: TRBD1
cdr3_nt: TGTGCCAGCAGTCCCTCAAACCGACAGGGAAACTACGAGCAGTACTTC
cdr3_aa: CASSPSNRQGNYEQYF

j_call: TRBJ1-6
clone_size: few
v_call: TRBV13
d_call: .
cdr3_nt: TGTGCCAGCAGCTTACGTTGGGGGGGGGACAATTCACCCCTCCACTTT
cdr3_aa: CASSLRWGGDNSPLHF

j_call: TRBJ2-1
clone_size: .
v_call: TRBV2
d_call: TRBD2
cdr3_nt: TGTGCCAGCAGGATTGAGCGGGGGGAATTCAATGAGCAGTTCTTC
cdr3_aa: CASRIERGEFNEQFF

j_call: TRBJ1-5
clone_size: .
v_call: TRBV5-4
d_call: .
cdr3_nt: TGTGCCAGCAGCTTGCAGGGAGGGAGTCAGCCCCAGCATTTT
cdr3_aa: CASSLQGGSQPQHF

j_call: TRBJ2-7
clone_size: .
v_call: TRBV12-3/TRBV12-4
d_call: TRBD1
cdr3_nt: TGTGCCGGCAGCCCCCGGACAGGGAGCTCCTACGAGCAGTACTTC
cdr3_aa: CAGSPRTGSSYEQYF

j_call: TRBJ2-7
clone_size: .
v_call: TRBV20-1
d_call: .
cdr3_nt: TGCAGTGCTAGGGCCGGTTCCTACGAGCAGTACTTC
cdr3_aa: CSARAGSYEQYF

j_call: TRBJ2-1
clone_size: many
v_call: TRBV5-4
d_call: .
cdr3_nt: TGTGCCAGCAACGTGGGCAATGAGCAGTTCTTC
cdr3_aa: CASNVGNEQFF

j_call: TRBJ2-7
clone_size: .
v_call: TRBV20-1
d_call: .
cdr3_nt: TGCAGTGCTAGGAGGGACGGGGACGAGCAGTACTTC
cdr3_aa: CSARRDGDEQYF

j_call: TRBJ1-1
clone_size: .
v_call: TRBV29-1
d_call: .
cdr3_nt: TGCAGCCTAGGAGGGGCGAACACTGAAGCTTTCTTT
cdr3_aa: CSLGGANTEAFF

j_call: TRBJ1-1
clone_size: many
v_call: TRBV14
d_call: TRBD1
cdr3_nt: TGTGCCAGCAGCCATCGGACAGGGACGAGGGGCACTGAAGCTTTCTTT
cdr3_aa: CASSHRTGTRGTEAFF

j_call: TRBJ2-7
clone_size: many
v_call: TRBV5-1
d_call: .
cdr3_nt: TGCGCCAGCAGCTTGGGACAGCAGGGGTACGAGCAGTACTTC
cdr3_aa: CASSLGQQGYEQYF

j_call: TRBJ2-3
clone_size: .
v_call: TRBV30
d_call: TRBD1
cdr3_nt: TGTGCCTGGAGTGTACTAGGGGGCAGCACAGATACGCAGTATTTT
cdr3_aa: CAWSVLGGSTDTQYF

j_call: TRBJ1-6
clone_size: many
v_call: TRBV19
d_call: .
cdr3_nt: TGTGCCAGTGCCGCCGATTGGGATTCACCCCTCCACTTT
cdr3_aa: CASAADWDSPLHF

j_call: TRBJ2-3
clone_size: few
v_call: TRBV4-2
d_call: .
cdr3_nt: TGTGCCAGCAGCAAAAACACGGGGGCCGGGACAGATACGCAGTATTTT
cdr3_aa: CASSKNTGAGTDTQYF

j_call: TRBJ2-7
clone_size: many
v_call: TRBV3-1
d_call: .
cdr3_nt: TGTGCCAGCAGCCTCCAGACGGGACCATCCTACGAGCAGTACTTC
cdr3_aa: CASSLQTGPSYEQYF

j_call: TRBJ1-2
clone_size: many
v_call: TRBV7-6
d_call: .
cdr3_nt: TGTGCCAGCAGCCCTCACGAGGGTGGCTATGGCTACACCTTC
cdr3_aa: CASSPHEGGYGYTF

j_call: TRBJ2-5
clone_size: .
v_call: TRBV25-1
d_call: TRBD1
cdr3_nt: TGTGCCAGCAGAAGGACAGGGTCGGCGACCCAGTACTTC
cdr3_aa: CASRRTGSATQYF

j_call: TRBJ2-5
clone_size: medium-sized
v_call: TRBV20-1
d_call: .
cdr3_nt: TGCAGTGTCACAGGCCGCGAAGAGACCCAGTACTTC
cdr3_aa: CSVTGREETQYF

j_call: TRBJ2-5
clone_size: .
v_call: TRBV2
d_call: .
cdr3_nt: TGTGCCAGCAGCTACACAGGGACGCAAGAGACCCAGTACTTC
cdr3_aa: CASSYTGTQETQYF

j_call: TRBJ2-5
clone_size: many
v_call: TRBV5-1
d_call: .
cdr3_nt: TGCGCCAGCAGGAAAGGACAGAACCAAGAGACCCAGTACTTC
cdr3_aa: CASRKGQNQETQYF